This T cell receptor (beta chain) was recovered during a study of T cell responses to AZD1222 COVID-19 vaccine. General study findings and limits: Sampling captured repertoires only after the peak T cell response. The donors showed a predominance of white British ancestry and of females, with possible underestimation of clonal diversity.

Germline CDR1 LNHDA, CDR2 SQIVND (reference sequence). The CDR3 totals 13 residues. The V gene lost 3 bases and the J gene lost 4 bases, with 7 bases spanning the gap. Turning to this clone: Its antigen is undetermined.

This table comes from immunoSEQ multiplex PCR, and its TCRdb copy is limited to in-frame clones, with some not included. The table shows about 150,000 clones, with about 93% occurring only once. The gene calls are TRBV19 and TRBJ1-5; no definite D call. This specimen was peripheral blood, taken on day 0 of AZD1222 vaccination. This TCR was sampled from an adult in good health. CDR3 nucleotide sequence: TGTGCCAGTAGTATGCCAGTTAATCAGCCCCAGCATTTT. Protein: CASSMPVNQPQHF. Based on the CDR3 plus reference TRBV19 and TRBJ1-5, the full variable domain is DGGITQSPKYLFRKEGQNVTLSCEQNLNHDAMYWYRQDPGQGLRLIYYSQIVNDFQKGDIAEGYSVSREKKESFPLTVTSAQKNPTAFYLCASSMPVNQPQHFGDGTRLSIL.